This TCR beta chain was obtained from a study of Tregs in tolerant kidney transplant recipients. Mixed chimerism was transient after nonmyeloablative marrow transplants from related graft donors. Unstimulated regulatory T cells (CD4+CD25+CD127-), CD4+CD25- non-regulatory cells, CD4 and CD8 cells were FACS-sorted from thawed PBMCs. TCRdb's table, derived via immunoSEQ multiplex PCR, lists solely in-frame clones and lacks some. The table has 100,000 or so clones, over 85% seen once; the top ten hold more than 1.5%. Study conclusions and caveats: Validation in larger populations is needed because few patients were studied.

About this clone itself: Its antigen is still unknown.

The germline gives CDR1 GTSNPN, CDR2 SVGIG (reference sequence). With 0 bases removed from V and 7 bases from J, the gap between germline ends came to 12 bases. This CDR3 contains 14 residues. Material: CD4+ T cells from blood (PBMCs), obtained 12 months after the transplant. The gene calls are TRBV30 and TRBJ2-2; weak D call: TRBD2 (5 bases). The TCR comes from a human patient who received a combined kidney and bone marrow transplant. Some T cells may be transferred from the graft donor. The CDR3 spells CAWSVLGMGGELFF. CDR3 DNA: TGTGCCTGGAGTGTACTCGGGATGGGCGGGGAGCTGTTTTTT.